The clone carrying this T cell receptor (beta chain) appeared a few times. Its antigen remains unknown. As every portion of the isolated RNA was reverse transcribed, the sequencing read expressed TCRB transcripts. This table comes from immunoSEQ multiplex PCR, and its TCRdb copy is limited to in-frame clones, with some not included. Of 300,000 to 400,000 clones in the sample, roughly 13% are singletons; the top ten hold roughly 0.015%. This specimen belongs to a study of beta chain features in type 1 diabetes. Findings and limits, study-wide: For Type 1 diabetes patients, all four CD4+ subsets carried TCRB CDR3s that were moderately but significantly shorter. Cells with high TCR expression could be over-represented when cDNA is sequenced.

The CDR3 runs to 16 residues. The V gene end was trimmed by 5 bases and the J gene end by 0 bases; junction bases not matched to a gene: 6. Per the germline V gene, CDR1 is LNHNV and CDR2 is YYDKDF (reference sequence). Averaging approximately 0.11 L, one heparinised blood draw was given by each donor. Every sorted population was more than 95% pure. The genes are TRBV15 and TRBJ2-1; 8 bases are a match to TRBD2. What was sequenced was naive CD4+ T cells from blood. This receptor was identified in a woman aged 18-35 years with type 1 diabetes. This CDR3 reads CATSPGGLSSYNEQFF. The CDR3 region has the DNA TGTGCCACCAGCCCGGGGGGGCTGAGCTCCTACAATGAGCAGTTCTTC.